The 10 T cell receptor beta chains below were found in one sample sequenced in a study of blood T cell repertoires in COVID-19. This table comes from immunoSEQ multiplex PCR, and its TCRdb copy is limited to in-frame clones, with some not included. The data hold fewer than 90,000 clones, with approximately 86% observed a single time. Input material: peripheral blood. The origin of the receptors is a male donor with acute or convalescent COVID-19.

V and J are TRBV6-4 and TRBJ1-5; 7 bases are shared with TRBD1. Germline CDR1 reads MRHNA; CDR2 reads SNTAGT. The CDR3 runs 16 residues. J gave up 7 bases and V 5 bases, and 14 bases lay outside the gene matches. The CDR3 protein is CASSKVFGQVGQPQHF. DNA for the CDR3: TGTGCCAGCAGTAAGGTTTTTGGACAGGTTGGACAGCCCCAGCATTTT.

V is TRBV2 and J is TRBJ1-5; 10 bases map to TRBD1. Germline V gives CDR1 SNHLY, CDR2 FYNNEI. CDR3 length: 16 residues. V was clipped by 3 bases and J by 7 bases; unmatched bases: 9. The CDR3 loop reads CASSEGVTGGWQPQHF. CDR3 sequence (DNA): TGTGCCAGCAGTGAGGGTGTGACAGGGGGCTGGCAGCCCCAGCATTTT. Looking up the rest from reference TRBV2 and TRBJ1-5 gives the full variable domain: EPEVTQTPSHQVTQMGQEVILRCVPISNHLYFYWYRQILGQKVEFLVSFYNNEISEKSEIFDDQFSVERPDGSNFTLKIRSTKLEDSAMYFCASSEGVTGGWQPQHFGDGTRLSIL.

For the CDR3, the DNA is TGTGCCAGCAGCCAGGGCCTAGCGGGGAGGGAGACCCAGTACTTC. It yields the protein CASSQGLAGRETQYF. The chain carries TRBV7-6 and TRBJ2-5; 9 bases align to TRBD2. The CDR3 has 15 residues. The germline gives CDR1 SGHVS, CDR2 FNYEAQ. V trimming: 5 bases; J trimming: 5 bases; junction bases outside the gene matches: 9. Combining the CDR3 with reference TRBV7-6 and TRBJ2-5 gives the whole variable domain GAGVSQSPRYKVTKRGQDVALRCDPISGHVSLYWYRQALGQGPEFLTYFNYEAQQDKSGLPNDRFSAERPEGSISTLTIQRTEQRDSAMYRCASSQGLAGRETQYFGPGTRLLVL.

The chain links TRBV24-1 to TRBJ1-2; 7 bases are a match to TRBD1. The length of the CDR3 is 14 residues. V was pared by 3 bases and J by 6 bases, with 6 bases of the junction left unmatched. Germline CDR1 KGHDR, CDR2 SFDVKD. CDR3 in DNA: TGTGCCACCAGTGATCACGGGACAGTCCATGGCTACACCTTC. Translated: CATSDHGTVHGYTF.

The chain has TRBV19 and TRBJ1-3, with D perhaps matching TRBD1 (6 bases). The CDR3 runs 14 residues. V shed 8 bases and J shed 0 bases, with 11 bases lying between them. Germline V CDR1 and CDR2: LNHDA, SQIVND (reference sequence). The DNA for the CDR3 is TGTGCCAGTGGGGGCCGGTTCTCTGGAAACACCATATATTTT. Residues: CASGGRFSGNTIYF.

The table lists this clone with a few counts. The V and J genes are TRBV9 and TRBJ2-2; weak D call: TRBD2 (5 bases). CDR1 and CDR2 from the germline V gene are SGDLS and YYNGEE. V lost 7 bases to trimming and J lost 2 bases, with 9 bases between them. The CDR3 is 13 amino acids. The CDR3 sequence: CASGAANTGELFF. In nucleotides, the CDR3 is TGTGCCAGCGGAGCGGCCAACACCGGGGAGCTGTTTTTT.

The CDR3 DNA reads as TGTGCCAGCAGCCCTAGCGGCGAGGGGGTGACCCAGCATTTT. Its protein is CASSPSGEGVTQHF. The rearrangement links TRBV28 to TRBJ1-5; D is possibly TRBD1 (6 bases). This CDR3 has 14 amino acids. V dropped 6 bases and J dropped 11 bases, with 20 bases sitting between them. Germline V gene data show CDR1 as MDHEN and CDR2 as SYDVKM.

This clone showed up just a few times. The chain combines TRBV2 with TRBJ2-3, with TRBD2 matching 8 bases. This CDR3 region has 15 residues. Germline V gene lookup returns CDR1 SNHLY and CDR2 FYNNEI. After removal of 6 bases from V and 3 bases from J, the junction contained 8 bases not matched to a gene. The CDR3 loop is CASSGGGFGTDTQYF. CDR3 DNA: TGTGCCAGCAGCGGGGGGGGCTTTGGTACAGATACGCAGTATTTT. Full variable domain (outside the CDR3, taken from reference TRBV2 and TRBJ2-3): EPEVTQTPSHQVTQMGQEVILRCVPISNHLYFYWYRQILGQKVEFLVSFYNNEISEKSEIFDDQFSVERPDGSNFTLKIRSTKLEDSAMYFCASSGGGFGTDTQYFGPGTRLTVL.

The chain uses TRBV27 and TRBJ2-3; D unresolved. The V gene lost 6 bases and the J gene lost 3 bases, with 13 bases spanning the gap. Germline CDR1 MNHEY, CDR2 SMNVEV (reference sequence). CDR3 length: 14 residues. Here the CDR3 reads CASSSAEATDTQYF. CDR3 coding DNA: TGTGCCAGCAGCTCGGCAGAGGCGACAGATACGCAGTATTTT.

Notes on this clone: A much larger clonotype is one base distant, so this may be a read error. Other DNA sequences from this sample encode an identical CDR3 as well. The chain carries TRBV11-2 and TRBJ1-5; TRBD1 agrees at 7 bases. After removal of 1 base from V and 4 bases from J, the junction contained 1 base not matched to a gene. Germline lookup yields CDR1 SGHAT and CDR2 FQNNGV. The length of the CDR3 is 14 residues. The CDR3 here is CASSLAGGNQPQHF. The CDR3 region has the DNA TGTGCCAGCAGCTTAGCAGGGGGGAATCAGCCCCAGCATTTT.